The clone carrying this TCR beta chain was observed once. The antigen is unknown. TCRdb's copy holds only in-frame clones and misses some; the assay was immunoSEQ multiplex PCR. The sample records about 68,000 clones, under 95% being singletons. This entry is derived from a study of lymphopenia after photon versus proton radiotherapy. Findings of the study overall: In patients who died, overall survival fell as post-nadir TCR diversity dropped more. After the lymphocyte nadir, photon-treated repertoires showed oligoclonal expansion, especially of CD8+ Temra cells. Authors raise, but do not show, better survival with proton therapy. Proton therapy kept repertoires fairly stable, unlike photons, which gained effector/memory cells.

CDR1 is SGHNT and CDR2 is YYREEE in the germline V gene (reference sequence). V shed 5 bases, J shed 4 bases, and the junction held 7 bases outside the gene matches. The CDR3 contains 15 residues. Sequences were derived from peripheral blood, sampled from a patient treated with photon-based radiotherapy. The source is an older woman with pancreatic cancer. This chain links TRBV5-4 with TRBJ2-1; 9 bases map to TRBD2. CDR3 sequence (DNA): TGTGCCAGCAGTTTAGCGGGAGTCGGTTACAATGAGCAGTTCTTC. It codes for CASSLAGVGYNEQFF. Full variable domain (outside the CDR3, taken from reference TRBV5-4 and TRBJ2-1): ETGVTQSPTHLIKTRGQQVTLRCSSQSGHNTVSWYQQALGQGPQFIFQYYREEENGRGNFPPRFSGLQFPNYSSELNVNALELDDSALYLCASSLAGVGYNEQFFGPGTRLTVL.